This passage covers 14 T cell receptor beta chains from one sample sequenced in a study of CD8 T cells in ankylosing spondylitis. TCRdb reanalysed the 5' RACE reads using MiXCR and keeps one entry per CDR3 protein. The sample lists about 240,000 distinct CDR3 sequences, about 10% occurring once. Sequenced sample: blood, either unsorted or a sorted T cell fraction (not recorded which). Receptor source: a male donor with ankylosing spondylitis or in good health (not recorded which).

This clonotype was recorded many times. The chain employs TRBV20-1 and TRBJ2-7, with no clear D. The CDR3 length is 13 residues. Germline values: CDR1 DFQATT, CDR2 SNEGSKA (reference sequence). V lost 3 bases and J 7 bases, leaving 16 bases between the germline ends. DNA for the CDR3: TGCAGTGCTAGTCCCGTCCCCTCGGGTGAGCAGTACTTC. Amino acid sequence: CSASPVPSGEQYF.

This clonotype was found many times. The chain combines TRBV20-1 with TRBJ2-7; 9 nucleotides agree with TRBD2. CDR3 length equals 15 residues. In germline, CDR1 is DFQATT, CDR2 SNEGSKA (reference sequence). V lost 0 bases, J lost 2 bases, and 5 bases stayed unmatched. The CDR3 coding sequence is TGCAGTGCTAGAGATATAGCGGGAGTCCCCTACGAGCAGTACTTC. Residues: CSARDIAGVPYEQYF.

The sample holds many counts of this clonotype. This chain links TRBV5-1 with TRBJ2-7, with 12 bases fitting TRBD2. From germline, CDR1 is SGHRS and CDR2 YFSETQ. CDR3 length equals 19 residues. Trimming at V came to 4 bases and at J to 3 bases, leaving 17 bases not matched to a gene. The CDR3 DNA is TGCGCCAGCAGCCCCCTACTAGCGGGAGGACAATCCCCGTACTACGAGCAGTACTTC. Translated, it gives CASSPLLAGGQSPYYEQYF. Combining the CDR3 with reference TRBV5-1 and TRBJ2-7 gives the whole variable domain KAGVTQTPRYLIKTRGQQVTLSCSPISGHRSVSWYQQTPGQGLQFLFEYFSETQRNKGNFPGRFSGRQFSNSRSEMNVSTLELGDSALYLCASSPLLAGGQSPYYEQYFGPGTRLTVT.

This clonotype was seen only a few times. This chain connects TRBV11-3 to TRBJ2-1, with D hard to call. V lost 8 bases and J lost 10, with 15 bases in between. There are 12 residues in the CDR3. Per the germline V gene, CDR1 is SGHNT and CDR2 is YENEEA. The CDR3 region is CASGSSGREQFF. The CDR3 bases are TGTGCCAGCGGGTCTTCCGGCCGGGAGCAGTTCTTC.

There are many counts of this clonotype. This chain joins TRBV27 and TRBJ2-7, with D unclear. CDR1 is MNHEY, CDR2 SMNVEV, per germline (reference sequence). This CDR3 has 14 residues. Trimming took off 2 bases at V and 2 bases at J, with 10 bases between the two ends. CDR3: CASSLNPATYEQYF. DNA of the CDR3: TGTGCCAGCAGTTTAAACCCCGCTACCTACGAGCAGTACTTC.

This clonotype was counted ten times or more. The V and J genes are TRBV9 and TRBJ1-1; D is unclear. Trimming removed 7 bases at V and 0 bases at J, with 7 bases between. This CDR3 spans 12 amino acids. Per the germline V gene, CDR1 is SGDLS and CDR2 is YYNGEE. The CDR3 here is CASSSVNTEAFF. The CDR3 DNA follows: TGTGCCAGCTCGTCCGTGAACACTGAAGCTTTCTTT.

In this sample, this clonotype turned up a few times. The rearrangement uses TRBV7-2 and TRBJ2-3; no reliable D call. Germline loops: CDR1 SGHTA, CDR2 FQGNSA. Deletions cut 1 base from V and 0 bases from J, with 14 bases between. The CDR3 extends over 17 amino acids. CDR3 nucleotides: TGTGCCAGCAGCTTAGGGGGTTTGCCAACCAGCACAGATACGCAGTATTTT. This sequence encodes CASSLGGLPTSTDTQYF.

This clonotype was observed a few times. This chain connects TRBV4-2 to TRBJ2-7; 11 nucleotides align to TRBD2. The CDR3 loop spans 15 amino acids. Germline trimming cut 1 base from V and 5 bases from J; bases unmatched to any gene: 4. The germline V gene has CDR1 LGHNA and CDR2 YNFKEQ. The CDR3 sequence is CASSQVSGGANEQYF. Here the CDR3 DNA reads TGTGCCAGCAGCCAAGTTAGCGGGGGGGCCAACGAGCAGTACTTC.

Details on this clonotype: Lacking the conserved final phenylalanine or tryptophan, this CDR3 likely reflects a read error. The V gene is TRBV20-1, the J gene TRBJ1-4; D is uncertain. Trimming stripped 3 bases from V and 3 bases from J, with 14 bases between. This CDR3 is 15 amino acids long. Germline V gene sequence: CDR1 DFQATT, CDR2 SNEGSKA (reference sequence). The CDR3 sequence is CSASSSVAANEKLFS. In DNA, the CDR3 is TGCAGTGCTAGTTCCTCCGTAGCGGCTAATGAAAAACTGTTTTCT.

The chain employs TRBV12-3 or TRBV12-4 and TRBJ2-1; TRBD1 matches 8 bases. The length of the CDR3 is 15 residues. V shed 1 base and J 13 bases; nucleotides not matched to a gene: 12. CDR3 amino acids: CASSLGAGGEITQFF. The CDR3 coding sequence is TGTGCCAGCAGTTTAGGGGCAGGGGGCGAAATTACTCAGTTCTTC.

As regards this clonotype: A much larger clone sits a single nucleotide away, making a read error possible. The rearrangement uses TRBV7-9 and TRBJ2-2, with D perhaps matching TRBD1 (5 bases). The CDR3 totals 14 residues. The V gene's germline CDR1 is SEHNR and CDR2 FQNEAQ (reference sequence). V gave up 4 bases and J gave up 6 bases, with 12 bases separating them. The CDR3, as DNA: TGTGCCAGCAGCTCTTCCCCAGGGTCCGGGGAGCTGTTTTTT. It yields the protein CASSSSPGSGELFF.

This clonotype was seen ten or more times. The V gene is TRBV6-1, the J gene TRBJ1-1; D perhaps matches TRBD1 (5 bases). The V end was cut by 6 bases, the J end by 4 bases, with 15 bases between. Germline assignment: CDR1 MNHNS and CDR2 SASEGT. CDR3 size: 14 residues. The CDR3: CASSFGDGATEAFF. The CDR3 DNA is TGTGCCAGCAGCTTCGGGGACGGGGCCACTGAAGCTTTCTTT.

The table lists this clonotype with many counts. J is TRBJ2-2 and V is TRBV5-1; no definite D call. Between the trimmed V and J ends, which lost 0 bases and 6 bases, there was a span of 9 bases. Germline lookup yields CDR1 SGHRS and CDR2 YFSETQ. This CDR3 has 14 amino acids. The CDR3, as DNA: TGCGCCAGCAGCTTGGACAGCCGCTCCGGGGAGCTGTTTTTT. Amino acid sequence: CASSLDSRSGELFF.

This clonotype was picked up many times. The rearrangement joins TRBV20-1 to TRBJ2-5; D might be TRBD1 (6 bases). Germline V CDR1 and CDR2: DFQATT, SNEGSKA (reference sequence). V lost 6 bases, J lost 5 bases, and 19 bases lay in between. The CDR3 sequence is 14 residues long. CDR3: CSAAEGVLVETQYF. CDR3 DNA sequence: TGCAGTGCGGCTGAGGGGGTTCTGGTGGAGACCCAGTACTTC.